This T cell receptor (beta chain) was recorded in a study of T cells in Graves' hyperthyroidism and ophthalmopathy. In regard to this clonotype: Its target is not known.

The CDR3 sequence is 15 residues long. After removal of 5 bases from V and 4 bases from J, the junction contained 6 bases not matched to a gene. Germline V gene data show CDR1 as LGHNA and CDR2 as YNFKEQ. Patients were aged 18 to 65, had disease duration under 2 months, and had newly diagnosed hyperthyroidism. On the basis of clinical symptoms, serum thyroxine and TRAb, thyroid ultrasound and orbital computed tomography, diagnoses were made. Points from the study as a whole: Blood held most thyroid clonotypes expanded above 0.001 frequency. Onset of ophthalmopathy came a median approximately 6.9 months after the model predicted it.

Amplification yielded TCR beta CDR3 regions, with RNA transcripts as the source. Primed by the HTBI set, a first-round RT-PCR was run on the TCR CDR3. TCRdb re-derived calls from the multiplex PCR reads in MiXCR, one entry per CDR3 protein. The sample contains about 740,000 distinct CDR3 sequences, about 15% of which appear only once. V is TRBV4-2 and J is TRBJ2-2, with 8 bases matching TRBD2. Material for sequencing was blood. The receptor was derived from a woman aged 18-30 years with Graves' hyperthyroidism. The DNA of the CDR3 is TGTGCCAGCAGCTCCCAGCGGGAGCTCACCGGGGAGCTGTTTTTT. It translates to CASSSQRELTGELFF.